A selection of T cell receptor beta chains follows, all from one sample in a study of CD8 T cells in ankylosing spondylitis. Using its own MiXCR run on the 5' RACE reads, TCRdb lists one record per CDR3 protein. The table shows 150,000 to 200,000 distinct CDR3 sequences, with about an eighth occurring only once. Sequenced sample: blood, either unsorted or a sorted T cell fraction (not recorded which). Every receptor here comes from a female donor with ankylosing spondylitis or in good health (not recorded which). CDR3s include the opening cysteine and the closing phenylalanine or tryptophan. A D gene is named only where the DNA matches it firmly. Only some rows state a clone size, as once, few, many or a class for expanded clones.

TRBJ2-3 | few | - | TRBV6-1 | TGTGCCAGCAGACCCCGCCTAGCGCCTATGGGGGCAGATACGCAGTATTTT | CASRPRLAPMGADTQYF
TRBJ2-5 | many | - | TRBV5-1 | TGCGCCAGCAGCTTGGATGGTAGAGGGGTAGAGACCCAGTACTTC | CASSLDGRGVETQYF
TRBJ1-2 | - | - | TRBV29-1 | TGCAGCGTCGAGGGACATCGCGGTGCCTATGGCTACACCTTC | CSVEGHRGAYGYTF
TRBJ2-3 | few | - | TRBV3-1 | TGTGCCAGCAGCCAACAGGGCGCAGATACGCAGTATTTT | CASSQQGADTQYF
TRBJ2-7 | - | - | TRBV7-2 | TGTGCCAGCAGCCCCGAGGCTAGAAGCCGCGAGCAGTACTTC | CASSPEARSREQYF
TRBJ2-1 | - | TRBD1 | TRBV7-2 | TGTGCCAGCAGCACGGGACAGGGTTTCGTAGAGCAGTTCTTC | CASSTGQGFVEQFF
TRBJ1-1 | few | - | TRBV5-1 | TGCGCCAGCAGCTTGGACCACGGAAGGGCGAACACTGAAGCTTTCTTT | CASSLDHGRANTEAFF
TRBJ2-5 | - | - | TRBV30 | TGTGCCTGGAGTTGGGCTACAGAGACCCAGTACTTC | CAWSWATETQYF
TRBJ1-2 | - | TRBD1 | TRBV12-3/TRBV12-4 | TGTGCCAGCACCGAACAGGGGAGAGATGGCTACACCTTC | CASTEQGRDGYTF
TRBJ2-3 | few | TRBD1 | TRBV6-4 | TGTGCCAGCAGTGCCGGGACAGGTGGAGATACGCAGTATTTT | CASSAGTGGDTQYF
TRBJ1-5 | many | - | TRBV6-2/TRBV6-3 | TGTGCCAGCAGACTGGGACGTGAATATAGCAATCAGCCCCAGCATTTT | CASRLGREYSNQPQHF
TRBJ2-7 | - | - | TRBV16 | TGTGCCAGCAGCCAATGGATGGGACAATCTTACGAGCAGTACTTC | CASSQWMGQSYEQYF
TRBJ2-3 | - | TRBD2 | TRBV27 | TGTGCCAGCAGTCGAGCTAGCGGGTTCACAGATACGCAGTATTTT | CASSRASGFTDTQYF
TRBJ2-2 | - | - | TRBV7-3 | TGTGCCAGCAGCTTAGCTTTATCGGGGACCGGGGAGCAGTTTTTT | CASSLALSGTGEQFF
TRBJ1-1 | many | - | TRBV20-1 | TGCAGTGCTAGAGATGCCCGTGAAGCTTTCTTT | CSARDAREAFF
TRBJ2-1 | few | TRBD1 | TRBV19 | TGTGCCAGTAGCGTCAGGGGGCTTGAGCAGTTCTTC | CASSVRGLEQFF
TRBJ2-7 | many | - | TRBV2 | TGTGCCAGCAGTGAAGCGCTTTCTGCAGTCCACGAGCAGTACTTC | CASSEALSAVHEQYF
TRBJ2-1 | - | TRBD2 | TRBV14 | TGTGCCAGCAGCCGGACTCTAGCGGGAGGGGTGGAGCAGTTCTTC | CASSRTLAGGVEQFF
TRBJ1-1 | many | TRBD1 | TRBV7-3 | TGTGCCAGCAGCTTAGGGGGACAGGGTGAAGCTTTCTTT | CASSLGGQGEAFF
TRBJ2-4 | - | - | TRBV5-6 | TGTGCCAGCAGCTTGACGAGGCGGACGGACATTCAGTACTTC | CASSLTRRTDIQYF
TRBJ2-1 | - | TRBD2 | TRBV4-3 | TGCGCCAGCAGCCAAGCACTAGCGGGAGATTATAATGAGCAGTTCTTC | CASSQALAGDYNEQFF
TRBJ2-1 | many | TRBD2 | TRBV7-2 | TGTGCCAGCAGCTGGGGACTAGCGGGAGAAAATGAGCAGTTCTTC | CASSWGLAGENEQFF
TRBJ1-5 | - | TRBD1 | TRBV29-1 | TGCAGCGTGTCGACAGGGATGAATCAGCCCCAGCATTTT | CSVSTGMNQPQHF
TRBJ2-4 | - | - | TRBV20-1 | TGCAGTGCTAGAGCCTTTCTAGCAGACCTAGCCAAAAACATTCAGTACTTC | CSARAFLADLAKNIQYF
TRBJ1-5 | many | - | TRBV28 | TGTGCCAGCAGTTTTCGGCTGTTCCCTAATTCGGGGCAGCCCCAGCATTTT | CASSFRLFPNSGQPQHF
TRBJ2-1 | few | - | TRBV12-3/TRBV12-4 | TGTGCCAGCAGTTTAGCTGGGGGGAGGAGGGATGAGCAGTTCTTC | CASSLAGGRRDEQFF
TRBJ2-3 | few | - | TRBV7-3 | TGTGCCAGCAGCGGCTTTGGGCGGGACCAGCAATATTTT | CASSGFGRDQQYF
TRBJ2-7 | - | - | TRBV28 | TGTGCCAGCAGTCCTGGAATATTAGAGCAGTACTTC | CASSPGILEQYF
TRBJ1-1 | many | - | TRBV6-2/TRBV6-3 | TGTGCCAGCAGGGGAGACAGCCTCGGGGGGTTAAAGTCTGAAGCTTTCTTT | CASRGDSLGGLKSEAFF
TRBJ1-2 | many | - | TRBV20-1 | TGCAGTGCTAGAGATCTAGGACAGAGCTCATATGGCTACACCTTC | CSARDLGQSSYGYTF
TRBJ1-1 | many | - | TRBV20-1 | TGCAGTGCTAGCGCTGGAGACCAGAACACTGAAGCTTTCTTT | CSASAGDQNTEAFF
TRBJ2-7 | many | TRBD2 | TRBV5-1 | TGCGCCAGCAGCCCGACTAGCGAGACCTACGAGCAGTACTTC | CASSPTSETYEQYF
TRBJ2-5 | - | TRBD2 | TRBV12-3/TRBV12-4 | TGTGCCAGCAGTTTAGGAATGACTAGCGGGAGGGCCGGGACCCAGTACTTC | CASSLGMTSGRAGTQYF
TRBJ2-3 | many | - | TRBV3-1 | TGTGCCAGCAGCCATGATGCCTTCGCCACAGATACGCAGTATTTT | CASSHDAFATDTQYF
TRBJ2-1 | - | - | TRBV4-1 | TGCGCCAGCAGCCAACCGGCGGCCGGAGGGGGCAATGAGCAGTTCTTC | CASSQPAAGGGNEQFF
TRBJ2-7 | many | - | TRBV18 | TGTGCCAGCTCACGGGCAGGGGACTCCTACGAGCAGTACTTC | CASSRAGDSYEQYF
TRBJ2-1 | - | - | TRBV6-2/TRBV6-3 | TGTGCCAGCAGTTACTCTCCACTCAAGCAGTTCTTC | CASSYSPLKQFF
TRBJ2-2 | - | - | TRBV6-1 | TGTGCCAGCAGCCGCGAGGGGCCAACCCTGAACACCGGGGAGCTGTTTTTT | CASSREGPTLNTGELFF
TRBJ1-5 | few | - | TRBV30 | TGTGCCTGGACCCCAGACGGCGGCAGTAATCAGCCCCAGCATTTT | CAWTPDGGSNQPQHF
TRBJ2-7 | many | - | TRBV3-1 | TGTGCCAGCAGCCAAGAAGATCAACGGGCGTACGAGCAGTACTTC | CASSQEDQRAYEQYF
TRBJ1-1 | many | - | TRBV12-3/TRBV12-4 | TGTGCCAGCAGTCCCCTAAACGGGCAGGGCCGAGCTTTCTTT | CASSPLNGQGRAFF
TRBJ2-5 | few | - | TRBV5-1 | TGCGCCAGCACCCAGACGGCGTCTTTGGAGACCCAGTACTTC | CASTQTASLETQYF
TRBJ1-5 | few | TRBD1 | TRBV6-2/TRBV6-3 | TGTGCCAGCAGGACGGGGACAGGAGGCAATCAGCCCCAGCATTTT | CASRTGTGGNQPQHF
TRBJ1-1 | many | - | TRBV12-3/TRBV12-4 | TGTGCCAGCAGCCCCACGGGGGGGCGCACTGAAGCTTTCTTT | CASSPTGGRTEAFF
TRBJ2-1 | many | TRBD1 | TRBV29-1 | TGCAGCGCCTCCAGGGGGTTCAATGAGCAGTTCTTC | CSASRGFNEQFF
TRBJ2-1 | many | - | TRBV3-1 | TGTGCCAGCAGCCAAGATAGCGGTTCCTACAATGAGCAGTTCTTC | CASSQDSGSYNEQFF
TRBJ2-7 | many | - | TRBV2 | TGTGCCAGCAAGCTTGCCTACGAGCAGTACTTC | CASKLAYEQYF
TRBJ1-1 | few | - | TRBV5-1 | TGCGCCAGCAGCTTGGAGGCGGTCACTGAAGCTTTCTTT | CASSLEAVTEAFF
TRBJ2-1 | many | TRBD2 | TRBV30 | TGTGCCTGGAGTGTACTACGCGGGAGCAGCCATGAGCAGTTCTTC | CAWSVLRGSSHEQFF
TRBJ2-1 | few | - | TRBV11-3 | TGTGCCAGCAGCTTTCAGGGTGGCGGGATAGGTGAGCAGTTCTTC | CASSFQGGGIGEQFF
TRBJ1-2 | many | - | TRBV6-5 | TGTGCCAGCAGTTACCTTGGTACAGCTAACTATGGCTACACCTTC | CASSYLGTANYGYTF
TRBJ1-5 | many | - | TRBV12-3/TRBV12-4 | TGTGCCAGCAGTGGGGGGCCTCGGGAACGTCAGCCCCAGCATTTT | CASSGGPRERQPQHF
TRBJ1-4 | many | - | TRBV7-2 | TGTGCCAGCAGCTTAGAACGGGGAAGGACTAATGAAAAACTGTTTTTT | CASSLERGRTNEKLFF
TRBJ2-3 | few | TRBD2 | TRBV27 | TGTGCCAGCAGATCCACTAGGTCCGGGGGGGATACGCAGTATTTT | CASRSTRSGGDTQYF
TRBJ2-3 | many | - | TRBV9 | TGTGCCAGCAGCGTAGTAGGAGCACCGACAGATACGCAGTATTTT | CASSVVGAPTDTQYF
TRBJ1-6 | many | - | TRBV12-3/TRBV12-4 | TGTGCCAGCAGTTTCGTTTCGGCACAAACTTCACCCCTCCACTTT | CASSFVSAQTSPLHF
TRBJ1-2 | - | - | TRBV25-1 | TGTGCCAGCAGGCGAGAGGGAAGGAACTATGGCTACACCTTC | CASRREGRNYGYTF
TRBJ2-3 | many | - | TRBV9 | TGTGCCAGCAGCCCTCCCACAGGGCCTAGCACAGATACGCAGTATTTT | CASSPPTGPSTDTQYF
TRBJ2-2 | many | TRBD2 | TRBV3-1 | TGTGCCAGCAGCCTTGTTGGTGCTAGCGGGAACACCGGGGAGCTGTTTTTT | CASSLVGASGNTGELFF
TRBJ2-1 | many | - | TRBV5-1 | TGCGCCAGCAGCTTGGGTCAGGGCGGGTACAATGAGCAGTTCTTC | CASSLGQGGYNEQFF